The 12 T cell receptor beta chains in this list originate from one sample, sequenced in a study of blood T cell repertoires in COVID-19. Clones were sequenced by immunoSEQ multiplex PCR, and TCRdb holds only the in-frame ones, with some missing. Of about 100,000 clones in the sample, over 80% were seen once. Sample: peripheral blood. The receptors stem from a man older than 75 with acute or convalescent COVID-19.

The V call is TRBV13, the J call TRBJ2-1; no reliable D call. The germline CDR1 and CDR2 sequences are PRHDT and FYEKMQ (reference sequence). This CDR3 is built from 14 residues. V lost 7 bases and J 3 bases, leaving 13 bases between the germline ends. The CDR3 spells CASIRAGIYNEQFF. Written as DNA, the CDR3 is TGTGCCAGCATCCGCGCAGGCATCTACAATGAGCAGTTCTTC. Variable domain in full (rest from reference TRBV13 and TRBJ2-1): AAGVIQSPRHLIKEKRETATLKCYPIPRHDTVYWYQQGPGQDPQFLISFYEKMQSDKGSIPDRFSAQQFSDYHSELNMSSLELGDSALYFCASIRAGIYNEQFFGPGTRLTVL.

The chain links TRBV18 to TRBJ1-5; D remains unclear. CDR1 is KGHSH and CDR2 is LQKENI in the germline V gene. The V end was cut by 3 bases, the J end by 1 base, with 4 bases between. The CDR3 is 13 amino acids. CDR3 DNA: TGTGCCAGCTCACCTCTGAGCAATCAGCCCCAGCATTTT. Residues: CASSPLSNQPQHF.

The chain employs TRBV18 and TRBJ1-5, with a weak D call TRBD1 (5 bases). The CDR3 covers 15 residues. Trimming stripped 6 bases from V and 5 bases from J, with 17 bases between. Germline V CDR1 and CDR2: KGHSH, LQKENI. This chain's CDR3 is CASSATSAGDQPQHF. In DNA, the CDR3 is TGTGCCAGCTCCGCTACATCGGCGGGGGATCAGCCCCAGCATTTT.

The chain couples TRBV6-5 to TRBJ1-3; 10 bases match TRBD1. The junction had 6 bases not matched to a gene; V was cut back by 7 bases and J by 3 bases. The CDR3 length is 15 residues. Germline V gene lookup returns CDR1 MNHEY and CDR2 SVGAGI. The CDR3 loop reads CASNRQGAYGNTIYF. Written as DNA, the CDR3 is TGTGCCAGCAACCGACAGGGGGCTTATGGAAACACCATATATTTT.

This clone was observed a few times. This chain joins TRBV27 and TRBJ1-5; 7 positions agree with TRBD1. From germline, CDR1 is MNHEY and CDR2 SMNVEV (reference sequence). CDR3 length: 18 residues. J gave up 0 bases and V 4 bases, and 12 bases lay outside the gene matches. CDR3 region: CASSSQTTGRLSNQPQHF. CDR3 DNA: TGTGCCAGCAGTTCTCAAACGACAGGGAGGCTTAGCAATCAGCCCCAGCATTTT.

The rearrangement links TRBV19 to TRBJ2-5, with 8 bases that match TRBD1. CDR1 and CDR2 from the germline V gene are LNHDA and SQIVND (reference sequence). This CDR3 has 15 residues. V gave up 6 bases and J gave up 9 bases; unmatched junction bases: 15. CDR3: CASRHTRQGLGAQYF. The CDR3 nucleotides are TGTGCCAGTAGGCATACGCGACAGGGGCTCGGGGCCCAGTACTTC. The full variable domain, completed using reference TRBV19 and TRBJ2-5, is DGGITQSPKYLFRKEGQNVTLSCEQNLNHDAMYWYRQDPGQGLRLIYYSQIVNDFQKGDIAEGYSVSREKKESFPLTVTSAQKNPTAFYLCASRHTRQGLGAQYFGPGTRLLVL.

The chain carries TRBV5-4 and TRBJ2-5; the match to TRBD2 covers 9 bases. The germline gives CDR1 SGHNT, CDR2 YYREEE (reference sequence). The CDR3 spans 17 residues. V lost 4 bases, J lost 2 bases, and 12 bases stayed unmatched. CDR3 sequence: CASSPGGGGGPQETQYF. As DNA, the CDR3 is TGTGCCAGCAGCCCAGGCGGCGGGGGGGGGCCTCAAGAGACCCAGTACTTC.

The rearrangement joins TRBV10-3 to TRBJ1-1; possible D gene TRBD1, 5 bases. The CDR3 has 12 amino acids. V lost 7 bases, J lost 4 bases, and 10 bases lay in between. The V gene's germline CDR1 is ENHRY and CDR2 SYGVKD. The CDR3 region is CAINGGGTEAFF. The CDR3 nucleotides read TGTGCCATCAATGGGGGGGGCACTGAAGCTTTCTTT.

The chain uses TRBV12-3 or TRBV12-4 and TRBJ1-1; no reliable D call. The CDR3 sequence is 13 residues long. Trimming took 2 bases from V and 3 from J, leaving 7 bases between them. For the CDR3, the DNA is TGTGCCAGCAGTTTAATGGCTTACACTGAAGCTTTCTTT. It codes for CASSLMAYTEAFF.

The chain recombines TRBV27 with TRBJ1-6; D is undetermined. Trimming stripped 2 bases from V and 4 bases from J, with 6 bases between. The CDR3 sequence is 14 residues long. In germline, CDR1 is MNHEY, CDR2 SMNVEV (reference sequence). This chain's CDR3 is CASSLGAYNSPLHF. CDR3 in DNA: TGTGCCAGCAGTTTAGGAGCGTATAATTCACCCCTCCACTTT.

The genes are TRBV9 and TRBJ2-7, with 10 bases fitting TRBD2. CDR1 and CDR2 from the germline V gene are SGDLS and YYNGEE. This CDR3 is built from 17 residues. The V and J ends lost 5 bases and 3 bases, in that order; junction bases with no gene match: 14. In nucleotides, the CDR3 is TGTGCCAGCAGTCTAGGGAATAGGGGACTAGCGTACTACGAGCAGTACTTC. Translating it yields CASSLGNRGLAYYEQYF.

This clone was recorded once. The chain employs TRBV7-8 and TRBJ2-1; 8 bases agree with TRBD2. The trim removed 2 bases at V and 2 bases at J, leaving 2 bases unmatched. Germline CDR1 reads SGHVS; CDR2 reads FQNEAQ. This CDR3 has 15 residues. The CDR3 is CASSLIAGPYNEQFF. Here the CDR3 DNA reads TGTGCCAGCAGCTTAATAGCGGGGCCCTACAATGAGCAGTTCTTC.